These 2 T cell receptor beta chains originate from one sample sequenced in a study of a mutant IDH1 vaccine in newly diagnosed glioma. Profiling relied on immunoSEQ multiplex PCR, and the TCRdb table lists in-frame clones only, not all of them. Of 50,000 to 70,000 clones in the sample, over 70% were seen once. These receptors have no known antigen. Time point: week 23, last vaccination. Vaccination comprised doses that each held 300 ug of mutant IDH1 20-mer peptide, plus topical imiquimod. The sample was PBMCs, taken from a glioma patient whose treatment included an IDH1 peptide vaccine. Receptors were obtained from a man between 18 and 29 years old with glioma.

V is TRBV4-3 and J is TRBJ2-3; D might be TRBD1 or TRBD2, each matching 6 bases. The CDR3 totals 15 residues. Trimming removed 3 bases from V and 6 bases from J, with 16 bases in between. In germline, CDR1 is LGHNA, CDR2 YSLEER. The CDR3 DNA sequence: TGCGCCAGCAGCCAGGACGTGTGGGGGGCGGATACGCAGTATTTT. Translated, it gives CASSQDVWGADTQYF.

V gene TRBV2 combines with J gene TRBJ2-2; D remains ambiguous. Germline V gives CDR1 SNHLY, CDR2 FYNNEI. The CDR3 has 15 residues. V was trimmed by 0 bases and J by 3 bases, leaving 8 bases between them. CDR3 DNA sequence: TGTGCCAGCAGTGAAGCGGAAACGTACACCGGGGAGCTGTTTTTT. Its translation is CASSEAETYTGELFF.